This T cell receptor (beta chain) was documented in a study of blood T cells in healthy people across ages. This clonotype was found many times. The CDR3 is 15 amino acids. Germline assignment: CDR1 MNHEY and CDR2 SVGAGI. The V gene lost 6 bases and the J gene lost 3 bases, with 16 bases spanning the gap. Then a second PCR, running roughly 7 to 11 cycles, was carried out with a sample-barcoded 5' primer and a J-beta primer mix. A single record per CDR3 protein comes from TCRdb applying MiXCR to the 5' RACE reads. The profile shows 800,000 to 950,000 distinct CDR3 sequences, about 29% of them singletons. Healthy Russian Caucasian donors spanned ages roughly 6 to 90 years. In addition, the sample was reused for a study of T cells of mothers and their children.

Input material: blood. This clonotype was obtained from a woman in her 40s in good health. This rearrangement joins TRBV6-5 to TRBJ2-3; D perhaps matches TRBD1 (5 bases). The CDR3 sequence: CASSSSGLDTDTQYF. The CDR3 region has the DNA TGTGCCAGCAGCTCTTCAGGGCTTGATACAGATACGCAGTATTTT.